The present T cell receptor (beta chain) was sequenced within a study of T cell repertoires in aging, cancer and after chemotherapy. Notes on the study in general: Median generation probability rose over the chemotherapy interval in each cancer cohort, suggesting rebound thymic output.

Multiplex touch-down PCR with TRB-A/B primers amplified rearranged V-D-J TRB sequences. TCRdb analysed the multiplex PCR reads with MiXCR anew, one entry per CDR3 protein. The sample consists of thousands of distinct CDR3 sequences, under 30% of them appearing once. Peripheral blood genomic DNA, not sorted cells or RNA, was the template. Regarding this clonotype: The antigen is not known.

The junction had 7 bases not matched to a gene; V was cut back by 1 base and J by 9 bases. Germline CDR1 reads SGHTA; CDR2 reads FQGNSA. The CDR3 spans 15 residues. The chain carries TRBV7-2 and TRBJ2-1; 9 bases align to TRBD2. The sample consisted of blood. The origin of this receptor is a human donor in good health. The CDR3 DNA reads as TGTGCCAGCAGCTTAGATGCGGGGGGGCTAGGTGAGCAGTTCTTC. Encoded protein: CASSLDAGGLGEQFF.